Each of the 30 T cell receptor beta chains below was sequenced from the same sample in a study of human T cells and chemical hapten exposure. TCRdb redid the calling of the RACE reads with MiXCR, one entry per CDR3 protein. The sample includes 75,000 to 100,000 distinct CDR3 sequences, 12% seen only once; the top ten take roughly 3.6%. Stated time point: patch test 1, 2 weeks after DPC sensitization. The treatment was: therapeutic diphenylcyclopropenone sensitization with weekly scalp DPC. The sequencing here drew on whole blood, taken in connection with sensitization to the hapten diphenylcyclopropenone (DPC). Receptors originate from a woman aged 60-70 years with alopecia areata. Some clones in this sample may be carry-over from other donors' samples.

This chain uses TRBV5-5 with TRBJ2-5; TRBD1 agrees at 11 bases. Trimming removed 7 bases from V and 1 base from J; junction bases left unmatched: 6. Germline CDR1 reads SGHKS; CDR2 reads YYEKEE (reference sequence). The CDR3 totals 15 residues. The CDR3 region is CASRTGGLIQETQYF. The DNA of the CDR3 is TGTGCCAGCCGGACAGGGGGCCTCATCCAAGAGACCCAGTACTTC.

This clonotype was picked up a small number of times. The gene calls are TRBV5-4 and TRBJ2-2; D not resolved. V was trimmed by 4 bases and J by 6 bases, leaving 19 bases between them. The CDR3 has 16 amino acids. CDR1 is SGHNT, CDR2 YYREEE, per germline (reference sequence). In DNA, the CDR3 is TGTGCCAGCAGCCTCGACCTAAAATCGGAATCCGGGGAGCTGTTTTTT. It yields the protein CASSLDLKSESGELFF.

In its sample, this clonotype was seen many times. The rearrangement links TRBV20-1 to TRBJ1-5; TRBD1 matches at 7 bases. V gave up 3 bases and J gave up 11 bases; unmatched junction bases: 16. Germline V lookup: CDR1 DFQATT, CDR2 SNEGSKA (reference sequence). There are 15 residues in the CDR3. In DNA, the CDR3 is TGCAGTGCTAGTTGGGGACAGAGCGTGGGGCGGTCCCAGCATTTT. Translation: CSASWGQSVGRSQHF.

This clonotype was picked up a small number of times. The V gene is TRBV21-1, the J gene TRBJ2-7; the table calls TRBD1, which could not be checked here. TRBV21-1 corresponds to a pseudogene. The CDR3 runs 11 residues. The DNA of the CDR3 is TGTGCCACCCCCGGCAGGCACGAGCAGTACTTC. Translation: CATPGRHEQYF.

V is TRBV5-1 and J is TRBJ1-2; no clear D. CDR1 and CDR2 (germline): SGHRS, YFSETQ. The CDR3 sequence is 15 residues long. V lost 3 bases to trimming and J lost 1 base, with 13 bases between them. The CDR3 DNA sequence: TGCGCCAGCAGCTCTGGTGACAATTTTAACTATGGCTACACCTTC. Translating it yields CASSSGDNFNYGYTF.

Only a few counts were recorded for this clonotype. The J gene is TRBJ1-2, the V gene TRBV29-1; 9 bases line up with TRBD1. The CDR3 length is 12 residues. The J segment lost 6 bases and the V segment lost 1 base, leaving 0 bases of the junction unmatched. Germline CDR1 SQVTM, CDR2 ANQGSEA. CDR3 sequence: CSVEGTGDGYTF. The CDR3 DNA is TGCAGCGTTGAAGGGACAGGGGATGGCTACACCTTC.

This clonotype was seen many times. The J gene is TRBJ1-1, the V gene TRBV6-6; TRBD1 agrees at 9 bases. Per germline, CDR1 MNHNY and CDR2 SVGAGI (reference sequence). This CDR3 comprises 16 residues. Trimming took 7 bases from V and 1 from J; bases not matched to a gene: 10. CDR3 sequence (DNA): TGTGCCAGCAACCGACAGGGGGTATTAACGAACACTGAAGCTTTCTTT. Residues: CASNRQGVLTNTEAFF.

This chain joins TRBV6-4 and TRBJ2-3; no definite D call. This CDR3 spans 14 amino acids. V was clipped by 3 bases and J by 0 bases, with 7 bases between them. Germline assignment: CDR1 MRHNA and CDR2 SNTAGT. CDR3 DNA sequence: TGTGCCAGCAGTGAGGTCGGGAGCACAGATACGCAGTATTTT. Its translation: CASSEVGSTDTQYF.

V is TRBV7-2 and J is TRBJ2-3; tentatively, D is TRBD2 (6 bases). The V gene lost 4 bases and the J gene lost 5 bases, with 16 bases spanning the gap. CDR3 length equals 15 residues. Germline CDR1 is SGHTA and CDR2 is FQGNSA. CDR3 amino acids: CASSWTTSFGDTQYF. The CDR3 nucleotides read TGTGCCAGCAGCTGGACGACTAGTTTTGGAGATACGCAGTATTTT.

The genes are TRBV18 and TRBJ2-5; 7 bases map to TRBD2. The CDR3 is made up of 13 amino acids. The ends lost 6 bases at V and 3 bases at J; junction bases unmatched: 4. Germline CDR1 is KGHSH and CDR2 is LQKENI. CDR3 nucleotide sequence: TGTGCCAGCTCCCCTCTAGCGGAAGAGACCCAGTACTTC. It yields the protein CASSPLAEETQYF.

At least ten counts were recorded for this clonotype. The chain couples TRBV7-9 to TRBJ1-1; D remains unclear. V lost 3 bases and J lost 8, with 13 bases in between. The CDR3 contains 13 residues. Germline-derived CDR1 and CDR2 are SEHNR and FQNEAQ (reference sequence). CDR3 sequence reads: CASSFSVRTEAFF. DNA for the CDR3: TGTGCCAGCAGCTTTAGTGTGCGTACAGAAGCTTTCTTT.

The chain links TRBV7-9 to TRBJ1-2, with 9 bases matching TRBD1. The CDR3 has 18 amino acids. V lost 6 bases and J lost 4; bases outside the gene matches: 18. Germline V lookup: CDR1 SEHNR, CDR2 FQNEAQ (reference sequence). The CDR3: CASREPGRTGARVYGYTF. The DNA for the CDR3 is TGTGCCAGCAGGGAACCCGGTCGGACAGGGGCTCGTGTCTATGGCTACACCTTC.

This clonotype was seen many times. This chain joins TRBV7-9 and TRBJ2-7; a weak D match, TRBD2 (5 bases). The V gene's germline CDR1 is SEHNR and CDR2 FQNEAQ (reference sequence). V lost 0 bases and J lost 2, with 11 bases in between. The CDR3 has 15 residues. DNA of the CDR3: TGTGCCAGCAGCTTAGCGGGGAGCGGCACCTACGAGCAGTACTTC. Translating it yields CASSLAGSGTYEQYF.

This clonotype was observed at least ten times. J is TRBJ1-2 and V is TRBV18; D unclear. The CDR3 consists of 16 residues. Germline V gene data show CDR1 as KGHSH and CDR2 as LQKENI. The V and J ends lost 5 bases and 0 bases respectively, with 16 bases between them. This CDR3 is CASSSGSPSANYGYTF. The CDR3 DNA sequence: TGTGCCAGCTCATCTGGGTCCCCTTCTGCTAACTATGGCTACACCTTC.

The chain is built from TRBV10-2 and TRBJ1-6, with D tentatively TRBD1 (5 bases). Per germline, CDR1 WSHSY and CDR2 SAAADI. The CDR3 consists of 16 residues. V was shortened by 0 bases and J by 9 bases, with 15 bases between the two germline ends. This chain's CDR3 is CASSESQGPLRSPLHF. DNA of the CDR3: TGCGCCAGCAGTGAGTCTCAGGGCCCTCTCCGTTCACCCCTCCACTTT.

The chain couples TRBV11-2 to TRBJ2-2; 8 bases map to TRBD1. V shed 2 bases and J 2 bases; nucleotides not matched to a gene: 4. The germline CDR1 and CDR2 sequences are SGHAT and FQNNGV. CDR3 length: 16 residues. Here the CDR3 DNA reads TGTGCCAGCAGCTTAAGACAGGGGATAAACACCGGGGAGCTGTTTTTT. Amino acid sequence: CASSLRQGINTGELFF. Full variable domain (missing parts from reference TRBV11-2 and TRBJ2-2): EAGVAQSPRYKIIEKRQSVAFWCNPISGHATLYWYQQILGQGPKLLIQFQNNGVVDDSQLPKDRFSAERLKGVDSTLKIQPAKLEDSAVYLCASSLRQGINTGELFFGEGSRLTVL.

This clonotype was observed a few times. V gene TRBV12-3 or TRBV12-4 combines with J gene TRBJ1-1; 9 nucleotides align to TRBD1. V dropped 4 bases and J dropped 5; count of bases not matched to a gene: 5. The CDR3 runs 14 residues. The CDR3 DNA reads TGTGCCAGCAGTTCACAGGGGGCGCGGACTGAAGCTTTCTTT. Translated, it gives CASSSQGARTEAFF.

The chain is built from TRBV7-2 and TRBJ2-3; D is ambiguous. Between the trimmed V and J ends, which lost 0 bases and 5 bases, there was a span of 6 bases. The CDR3 is 13 amino acids. Germline CDR1 reads SGHTA; CDR2 reads FQGNSA. CDR3 bases: TGTGCCAGCAGCTTAGCAAAGGGAGATACGCAGTATTTT. This encodes CASSLAKGDTQYF.

This clonotype was seen many times. The CDR3 DNA sequence: TGTGCCATCAGTGAGTCAGAGCATGGAAGGGAGCTGTTTTTT. Translated: CAISESEHGRELFF. The J gene is TRBJ2-2, the V gene TRBV10-3; no clear D gene. The germline CDR1 and CDR2 sequences are ENHRY and SYGVKD. The CDR3 spans 14 residues. Trimming removed 0 bases at V and 9 bases at J, with 11 bases between.

J is TRBJ2-7 and V is TRBV12-3 or TRBV12-4; tentative D call: TRBD1 (7 bases). This CDR3 has 13 amino acids. Trimming removed 5 bases at V and 5 bases at J, with 13 bases between. In DNA, the CDR3 is TGTGCCAGCAGTAACTCCAGGGGGGACGAGCAGTACTTC. Protein product: CASSNSRGDEQYF.

In this sample, this clonotype turned up many times. The chain links TRBV5-1 to TRBJ1-2; the match to TRBD1 covers 9 bases. Germline-derived CDR1 and CDR2 are SGHRS and YFSETQ. V lost 4 bases to trimming and J lost 8 bases; unmatched junction nucleotides: 12. The CDR3 consists of 15 residues. The CDR3 nucleotides read TGCGCCAGCAGCGAGGGACAGGGAGCTGCTGCGGGCTACACCTTC. Translated, it gives CASSEGQGAAAGYTF.

Only a few counts were recorded for this clonotype. The chain uses TRBV5-1 and TRBJ2-3; 15 positions agree with TRBD2. V dropped 1 base and J dropped 2; count of bases not matched to a gene: 5. From germline, CDR1 is SGHRS and CDR2 YFSETQ. The CDR3 covers 18 residues. The CDR3 loop is CASSLSGLAGGITDTQYF. DNA of the CDR3: TGCGCCAGCAGCTTGTCCGGACTAGCGGGGGGGATCACAGATACGCAGTATTTT.

This chain links TRBV19 with TRBJ2-7; weak D call: TRBD1 (6 bases). V lost 4 bases and J 1 base, leaving 8 bases between the germline ends. Germline loops: CDR1 LNHDA, CDR2 SQIVND (reference sequence). This CDR3 comprises 13 residues. The CDR3 is CASSKGTSYEQYF. The CDR3 bases are TGTGCCAGTAGTAAAGGGACATCCTACGAGCAGTACTTC.

In its sample, this clonotype was seen many times. V usage is TRBV5-4 and J usage is TRBJ2-5, with TRBD1 matching over 12 bases. This CDR3 region has 14 residues. Germline CDR1 SGHNT, CDR2 YYREEE (reference sequence). V gave up 4 bases and J gave up 4 bases; unmatched junction bases: 2. This CDR3 reads CASSPGQGAETQYF. DNA for the CDR3: TGTGCCAGCAGCCCGGGACAGGGGGCAGAGACCCAGTACTTC.

This clonotype was counted ten times or more. The J gene is TRBJ1-4, the V gene TRBV29-1; the D gene is possibly TRBD1 (5 bases). This CDR3 is 15 amino acids long. The V gene's germline CDR1 is SQVTM and CDR2 ANQGSEA. Trimming took 1 base from V and 4 from J, leaving 13 bases between them. The CDR3 is CSVEAMGQGNEKLFF. Here the CDR3 DNA reads TGCAGCGTTGAAGCGATGGGTCAGGGTAATGAAAAACTGTTTTTT.

V gene TRBV6-5 combines with J gene TRBJ1-3; D is unclear. V dropped 8 bases and J dropped 0 bases, with 11 bases sitting between them. This CDR3 contains 14 residues. Germline CDR1 is MNHEY and CDR2 is SVGAGI. The CDR3 coding sequence is TGTGCCAGCTCGCCGACTTACTCTGGAAACACCATATATTTT. Protein product: CASSPTYSGNTIYF.

The rearrangement links TRBV27 to TRBJ1-3; D might be TRBD1 (5 bases). This CDR3 is built from 15 residues. CDR1 MNHEY and CDR2 SMNVEV come from the germline V gene (reference sequence). The V end was cut by 8 bases, the J end by 2 bases, with 16 bases between. The CDR3 here is CASDGARKTGNTIYF. DNA of the CDR3: TGTGCCAGCGACGGGGCTCGTAAAACTGGAAACACCATATATTTT.

The DNA of the CDR3 is TGTGCCAGCTCACCGGAAGAGGTCCTGGGTAATTCACCCCTCCACTTT. Translating it yields CASSPEEVLGNSPLHF. The V and J genes are TRBV18 and TRBJ1-6; no firm D call. This CDR3 has 16 residues. Germline-derived CDR1 and CDR2 are KGHSH and LQKENI. V lost 3 bases to trimming and J lost 6 bases, with 15 bases between them.

This clonotype turned up a few times. The CDR3 DNA reads TGTGCCAGCAGCATGCGACAGAAACCCTACGAGCAGTACTTC. It codes for CASSMRQKPYEQYF. J is TRBJ2-7 and V is TRBV7-9, with D tentatively TRBD1 (5 bases). Germline V gene lookup returns CDR1 SEHNR and CDR2 FQNEAQ (reference sequence). This CDR3 comprises 14 residues. Trimming pared 5 bases from V and 2 bases from J, leaving 13 bases between.

This clonotype was seen a handful of times. V usage is TRBV6-1 and J usage is TRBJ2-1; no firm D call. Germline V CDR1 and CDR2: MNHNS, SASEGT. Trimming cost V 6 bases and J 5 bases, with 14 bases left between them. The length of the CDR3 is 14 residues. The CDR3 DNA follows: TGTGCCAGCAGGGGTTTGGTCAGCGACAATGAGCAGTTCTTC. As protein: CASRGLVSDNEQFF.